Listed below are T cell receptor beta chains from one sample, sequenced in a study of cytomegalovirus exposure and HLA in healthy donors. Sequencing was performed with immunoSEQ multiplex PCR; in TCRdb, only in-frame clones are kept and a portion is missing. The table has 65,000 or so clones, 90% to 95% seen once; the top ten hold about 1.2%. Sequenced sample: PBMCs. These receptors all stem from a woman aged 18-29 years in good health and CMV-seronegative. CDR3s include the opening cysteine and the closing phenylalanine or tryptophan. A row's size may be missing; if present it is once, few, many or a size class.

>.|TRBV6-5|TRBJ2-1|15
CASSYVGSPHNEQFF
>.|TRBV7-2|TRBJ1-5|14
CASSFKSQGGPQHF
>.|TRBV7-9|TRBJ2-2|16
CASSRLGQESTGELFF
>.|TRBV11-2|TRBJ2-7|13
CASSLTTGEEQYF
>once|TRBV19|TRBJ1-2|18
CASSSISAGAFGNYGYTF
>.|TRBV18|TRBJ1-1|13
CASSPGEGTEAFF
>.|TRBV7-2|TRBJ1-1|15
CASSNPGTGNTEAFF
>once|TRBV25-1|TRBJ2-1|15
CASSEPQGTYNEQFF
>.|TRBV4-1|TRBJ2-1|13
CASTRGGYNEQFF
>once|TRBV5-6|TRBJ2-5|17
CASSPLSTGRGQETQYF
>.|TRBV11-2|TRBJ2-1|16
CASSPVGGISYNEQFF
>.|TRBV19|TRBJ1-5|18
CASSQIPIRRRGNQPQHF
>.|TRBV7-2|TRBJ2-1|15
CASSFFSGGIGEQFF
>.|TRBV27|TRBJ1-1|14
CASPSRGADTEAFF
>.|TRBV11-3|TRBJ1-1|15
CASSPRRGLNTEAFF
>.|TRBV7-9|TRBJ2-3|15
CASSLDYGSTDTQYF
>once|TRBV27|TRBJ1-6|15
CASSRGGGWNSPLHF
>.|TRBV5-1|TRBJ1-4|13
CASSRTINEKLFF
>.|TRBV10-2|TRBJ2-3|12
CASSESGRTQYF
>.|TRBV29-1|TRBJ2-7|13
CSVRPSGAYEQYF
>.|TRBV6-5|TRBJ2-7|15
CASSYSSPGSGEQYF
>once|TRBV29-1|TRBJ2-3|12
CSVGQVQDTQYF
>.|TRBV7-2|TRBJ1-1|13
CASSASQNTEAFF
>.|TRBV4-1|TRBJ2-5|15
CASSQAGTSEETQYF
>.|TRBV27|TRBJ1-2|15
CASSLIGQGAYGYTF
>.|TRBV30|TRBJ2-1|12
CAWSRGEGEQFF
>.|TRBV6-5|TRBJ1-2|15
CASSLGTGEGYGYTF
>.|TRBV12-5|TRBJ1-2|14
CASGAGTGLYGYTF
>.|TRBV4-2|TRBJ1-1|15
CASSQSSTANTEAFF